Here is one T cell receptor beta chain with its context. The antigen is unknown. The sample comes from a study of cytomegalovirus exposure and HLA in healthy donors. Study-level points and caveats: Equally common other TCR beta chains were less clonally expanded than HLA-associated ones, a later analysis found. Later genetic work tied a missense DCLRE1C variant to beta-chain V and J trimming.

Researchers ran the PCR with 60 Vbeta and 13 Jbeta primers. The protocol was immunoSEQ multiplex PCR, while the TCRdb copy is restricted to in-frame clones and leaves out a portion. The data contain about 160,000 clones, around 84% of them seen just once; the ten biggest clones take up around 2%. Germline assignment: CDR1 MDHEN and CDR2 SYDVKM. Trimming shortened V by 2 bases and J by 7 bases, and 14 bases separated the two germline ends. The CDR3 sequence is 14 residues long. This receptor was identified in a man between 18 and 29 years old in good health and CMV-seronegative. The chain has TRBV28 and TRBJ1-1, with D tentatively TRBD1 (5 bases). The sample comprised PBMCs. In DNA form, the CDR3 reads TGTGCCAGCAGTTTAGCGGGGGGACGGGGTGAAGCTTTCTTT. Residues: CASSLAGGRGEAFF.